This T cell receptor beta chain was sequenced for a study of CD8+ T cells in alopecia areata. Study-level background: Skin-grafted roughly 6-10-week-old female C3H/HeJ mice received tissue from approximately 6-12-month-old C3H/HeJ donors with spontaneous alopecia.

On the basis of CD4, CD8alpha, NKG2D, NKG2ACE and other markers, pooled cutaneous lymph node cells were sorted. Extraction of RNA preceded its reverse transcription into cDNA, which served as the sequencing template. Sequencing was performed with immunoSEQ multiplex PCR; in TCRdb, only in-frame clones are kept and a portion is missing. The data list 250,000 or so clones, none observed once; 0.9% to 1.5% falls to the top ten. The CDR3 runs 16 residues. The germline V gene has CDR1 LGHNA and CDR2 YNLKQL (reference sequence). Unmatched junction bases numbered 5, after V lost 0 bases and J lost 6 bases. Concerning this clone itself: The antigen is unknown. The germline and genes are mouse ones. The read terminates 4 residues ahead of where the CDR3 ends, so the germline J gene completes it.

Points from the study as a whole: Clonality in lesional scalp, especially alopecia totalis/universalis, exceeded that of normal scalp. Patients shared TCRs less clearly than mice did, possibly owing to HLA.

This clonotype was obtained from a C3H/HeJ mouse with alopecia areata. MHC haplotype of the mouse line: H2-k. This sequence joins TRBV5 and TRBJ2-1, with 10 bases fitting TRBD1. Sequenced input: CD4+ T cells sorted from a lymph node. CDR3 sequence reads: CASSQDSTGGFAEQFF. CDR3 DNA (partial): TGTGCCAGCAGCCAAGATTCGACAGGGGGCTTTGCT.